One sample yielded the 15 T cell receptor beta chains listed below, sequenced in a study of blood T cell repertoires in COVID-19. Generated by immunoSEQ multiplex PCR, the TCRdb table keeps only in-frame clones and is missing some. The table lists some 250,000 clones, approximately 91% of them singletons. The specimen sequenced was peripheral blood. Receptors originate from a human donor in a cohort sampled during active COVID-19.

This clone was counted once. This chain connects TRBV28 to TRBJ2-1, with D tentatively TRBD1 (6 bases). The CDR3 is 16 residues long. The V end was cut by 5 bases, the J end by 5 bases, with 19 bases between. CDR1 MDHEN and CDR2 SYDVKM come from the germline V gene. CDR3 protein: CASSPQGRGLHNEQFF. CDR3 nucleotide sequence: TGTGCCAGCAGTCCGCAGGGGCGCGGACTTCACAATGAGCAGTTCTTC.

This clone showed up just a few times. CDR3 sequence reads: CASSRQISIYGYTF. CDR3 coding DNA: TGCGCCAGCAGTCGACAAATCAGTATCTATGGCTACACCTTC. This chain joins TRBV4-1 and TRBJ1-2; D unresolved. Germline V gene sequence: CDR1 MGHRA, CDR2 YSYEKL. V lost 6 bases and J 4 bases, leaving 15 bases between the germline ends. The CDR3 is 14 amino acids.

V gene TRBV27 combines with J gene TRBJ2-1, with 8 bases aligning to TRBD1. Per germline, CDR1 MNHEY and CDR2 SMNVEV (reference sequence). There are 13 residues in the CDR3. Trimming cost V 6 bases and J 9 bases; bases outside gene matches: 7. The DNA for the CDR3 is TGTGCCAGCAGCTTACAGGGGGGCCCTGAGCAGTTCTTC. It specifies CASSLQGGPEQFF.

The V and J genes are TRBV4-3 and TRBJ2-1, with 7 bases matching TRBD1. CDR3 length: 17 amino acids. The V and J ends lost 6 bases and 4 bases, in that order; junction bases with no gene match: 15. CDR1 LGHNA and CDR2 YSLEER come from the germline V gene. The DNA for the CDR3 is TGCGCCAGCAGTCATACCGGGGCCAGGGGGAAGTACAATGAGCAGTTCTTC. It is translated as CASSHTGARGKYNEQFF.

The rearrangement joins TRBV9 to TRBJ1-2, with TRBD1 matching 10 bases. V shed 4 bases and J 3 bases; nucleotides not matched to a gene: 6. From germline, CDR1 is SGDLS and CDR2 YYNGEE. The CDR3 spans 15 residues. This CDR3 reads CASSLPGTGDYGYTF. CDR3 nucleotide sequence: TGTGCCAGCAGCTTACCCGGGACAGGGGACTATGGCTACACCTTC.

The rearrangement uses TRBV18 and TRBJ1-5; D uncertain. The germline CDR1 and CDR2 sequences are KGHSH and LQKENI. The CDR3 is 15 amino acids. Between the trimmed V and J ends, which lost 4 bases and 1 base, there was a span of 11 bases. CDR3 protein: CASSRVAGSNQPQHF. The CDR3 nucleotides are TGTGCCAGCTCACGGGTGGCGGGGAGCAATCAGCCCCAGCATTTT.

The rearrangement links TRBV9 to TRBJ1-5, with a weak D call TRBD1 (5 bases). V shed 4 bases and J shed 1 base, with 9 bases lying between them. The CDR3 contains 14 residues. Germline CDR1 reads SGDLS; CDR2 reads YYNGEE. CDR3 in amino acids: CASSPGGSNQPQHF. The CDR3 coding sequence is TGTGCCAGCAGCCCGGGGGGGAGCAATCAGCCCCAGCATTTT.

This chain uses TRBV7-2 with TRBJ2-3; TRBD2 matches 7 bases. The germline CDR1 and CDR2 sequences are SGHTA and FQGNSA. With V trimmed by 7 bases and J by 0 bases, 10 bases remained unmatched. The CDR3 contains 16 residues. The CDR3 here is CASIAPGRISTDTQYF. CDR3 DNA: TGTGCCAGCATCGCTCCCGGGAGGATAAGCACAGATACGCAGTATTTT.

This rearrangement joins TRBV7-2 to TRBJ1-1; weak D call: TRBD1 (6 bases). This CDR3 contains 15 residues. Germline V gives CDR1 SGHTA, CDR2 FQGNSA. Trimming took 1 base from V and 3 from J, leaving 12 bases between them. Here the CDR3 DNA reads TGTGCCAGCAGCTTAGAGCCAGCAGGGGACACTGAAGCTTTCTTT. Protein product: CASSLEPAGDTEAFF.

About this clone: This sample also contains other DNA sequences that code for the same CDR3. This rearrangement joins TRBV18 to TRBJ1-4; 7 bases fit TRBD1. The CDR3 spans 14 residues. Germline CDR1 and CDR2: KGHSH and LQKENI. Germline trimming cut 3 bases from V and 6 bases from J; bases unmatched to any gene: 4. CDR3 nucleotides: TGTGCCAGCTCACCGGCCGGGACAGATGAAAAACTGTTTTTT. This codes for CASSPAGTDEKLFF.

Notes on this clone: This specimen includes other DNA sequences encoding the same CDR3. The chain links TRBV6-6 to TRBJ1-2; D is uncertain. CDR1 and CDR2 (germline): MNHNY, SVGAGI (reference sequence). The CDR3 covers 13 residues. V was cut by 2 bases and J by 5 bases, with 9 bases left in between. CDR3 DNA: TGTGCCAGCAGTTACGACCGGGATTATGGCTACACCTTC. Encoded protein: CASSYDRDYGYTF.

The J gene is TRBJ2-7, the V gene TRBV7-9, with D possibly being TRBD1 (5 bases). Per the germline V gene, CDR1 is SEHNR and CDR2 is FQNEAQ (reference sequence). The V end was cut by 5 bases, the J end by 4 bases, with 12 bases between. The length of the CDR3 is 13 residues. CDR3 region: CASSPDQGYEQYF. DNA for the CDR3: TGTGCCAGCAGCCCCGACCAGGGTTACGAGCAGTACTTC. Full variable domain (missing parts from reference TRBV7-9 and TRBJ2-7): DTGVSQNPRHKITKRGQNVTFRCDPISEHNRLYWYRQTLGQGPEFLTYFQNEAQLEKSRLLSDRFSAERPKGSFSTLEIQRTEQGDSAMYLCASSPDQGYEQYFGPGTRLTVT.

This chain connects TRBV6-4 to TRBJ1-1, with no clear D. There are 13 residues in the CDR3. Germline CDR1 MRHNA, CDR2 SNTAGT. Trimming cost V 8 bases and J 0 bases, with 10 bases left between them. DNA of the CDR3: TGTGCCAGCCGCGTTTCCATGAACACTGAAGCTTTCTTT. This encodes CASRVSMNTEAFF.

The chain has TRBV28 and TRBJ2-7, with 7 bases aligning to TRBD1. This CDR3 has 14 amino acids. Per the germline V gene, CDR1 is MDHEN and CDR2 is SYDVKM. Germline trimming cut 6 bases from V and 7 bases from J; bases unmatched to any gene: 12. Written as DNA, the CDR3 is TGTGCCAGCAGCCCCCCCCGACAGGGTAGGGAGCAGTACTTC. It encodes CASSPPRQGREQYF.

The chain has TRBV5-1 and TRBJ2-7; the match to TRBD2 covers 12 bases. The germline CDR1 and CDR2 sequences are SGHRS and YFSETQ. The CDR3 is 17 amino acids. V lost 1 base, J lost 3 bases, and 8 bases stayed unmatched. CDR3 sequence (DNA): TGCGCCAGCAGCTTGCCTTCTAGCGGGAGGGGGGACTACGAGCAGTACTTC. This sequence encodes CASSLPSSGRGDYEQYF. Using reference TRBV5-1 and TRBJ2-7 for the parts outside the CDR3, the full variable domain is KAGVTQTPRYLIKTRGQQVTLSCSPISGHRSVSWYQQTPGQGLQFLFEYFSETQRNKGNFPGRFSGRQFSNSRSEMNVSTLELGDSALYLCASSLPSSGRGDYEQYFGPGTRLTVT.